A single sample is the source of the 11 T cell receptor beta chains below, sequenced in a study of control samples from healthy donors and cancer patients. Clones were read by immunoSEQ multiplex PCR, and TCRdb kept only the in-frame ones, dropping some. The sample includes about 130,000 clones, 92% of them seen just once. The sequencing input was blood. The source of these receptors is a woman between 45 and 65 years old in good health.

V and J are TRBV18 and TRBJ1-1, with D possibly being TRBD1 (6 bases). There are 15 residues in the CDR3. V was clipped by 4 bases and J by 4 bases, with 16 bases between them. Germline V gene lookup returns CDR1 KGHSH and CDR2 LQKENI. The CDR3 loop is CASSLSGARGTEAFF. As DNA, the CDR3 is TGTGCCAGCTCACTTTCAGGGGCGAGGGGCACTGAAGCTTTCTTT.

The rearrangement links TRBV7-2 to TRBJ1-6; 10 nucleotides match TRBD1. Losses at the gene ends were 11 bases for V and 8 bases for J; bases not matched to a gene: 3. This CDR3 contains 12 residues. Germline V CDR1 and CDR2: SGHTA, FQGNSA. DNA for the CDR3: TGTGCCTCGGGACAGGGGTATTCACCCCTCCACTTT. Protein: CASGQGYSPLHF.

The CDR3 protein is CASSLVSEADTQYF. The CDR3, as DNA: TGTGCCAGCAGCTTAGTGTCAGAGGCGGATACGCAGTATTTT. This rearrangement joins TRBV7-9 to TRBJ2-3, with no clear D. Trimming took 1 base from V and 6 from J, leaving 11 bases between them. This CDR3 is 14 amino acids long. Germline V gene data show CDR1 as SEHNR and CDR2 as FQNEAQ (reference sequence).

This clone came up a few times. The rearrangement joins TRBV5-4 to TRBJ2-3, with D possibly being TRBD2 (6 bases). This CDR3 contains 16 residues. Germline CDR1 SGHNT, CDR2 YYREEE (reference sequence). V lost 4 bases and J 6 bases, leaving 21 bases between the germline ends. The CDR3 region is CASSTSRRGRGDTQYF. The CDR3 coding sequence is TGTGCCAGCAGCACCTCCCGGAGGGGCCGGGGGGATACGCAGTATTTT. The whole variable domain, filled in from reference TRBV5-4 and TRBJ2-3, reads ETGVTQSPTHLIKTRGQQVTLRCSSQSGHNTVSWYQQALGQGPQFIFQYYREEENGRGNFPPRFSGLQFPNYSSELNVNALELDDSALYLCASSTSRRGRGDTQYFGPGTRLTVL.

A single count supports this clone. The chain recombines TRBV19 with TRBJ2-1; D is tentatively TRBD1 or TRBD2 (6 bases each). The CDR3 covers 15 residues. Deletions cut 0 bases from V and 4 bases from J, with 10 bases between. The germline gives CDR1 LNHDA, CDR2 SQIVND (reference sequence). The CDR3 nucleotides read TGTGCCAGTAGTATAGAACTAGGGGGGTACAATGAGCAGTTCTTC. It encodes CASSIELGGYNEQFF.

The rearrangement links TRBV5-1 to TRBJ2-1; no clear D. Germline V gene data show CDR1 as SGHRS and CDR2 as YFSETQ. The CDR3 is 13 amino acids. Trimming took 0 bases from V and 8 from J, leaving 9 bases between them. In DNA form, the CDR3 reads TGCGCCAGCAGCTTGGTTCTAAGCGATGAGCAGTTCTTC. Translating it yields CASSLVLSDEQFF.

This rearrangement joins TRBV30 to TRBJ2-7, with D unresolved. CDR3 length: 13 amino acids. The V and J ends lost 2 bases and 2 bases respectively, with 10 bases between them. Per the germline V gene, CDR1 is GTSNPN and CDR2 is SVGIG (reference sequence). This chain's CDR3 is CAWSRLPTYEQYF. CDR3 sequence (DNA): TGTGCCTGGAGTAGGCTACCCACCTACGAGCAGTACTTC.

The chain is built from TRBV6-5 and TRBJ1-1; weak D call: TRBD1 (5 bases). Trimming shortened V by 10 bases and J by 12 bases, and 24 bases separated the two germline ends. Germline V gene sequence: CDR1 MNHEY, CDR2 SVGAGI. The CDR3 has 13 residues. CDR3 coding DNA: TGTGCCACACAGGAAAGAGGGAGAATATTAACTTTCTTT. Translating gives CATQERGRILTFF.

The gene calls are TRBV7-8 and TRBJ2-5; D perhaps matches TRBD1 (6 bases). The CDR3 sequence is 18 residues long. V gave up 0 bases and J gave up 0 bases, with 17 bases separating them. Germline V gene sequence: CDR1 SGHVS, CDR2 FQNEAQ. CDR3 sequence: CASSLAGQFQTYQETQYF. The CDR3 DNA reads TGTGCCAGCAGCTTAGCAGGACAGTTTCAGACTTACCAAGAGACCCAGTACTTC.

CDR3 sequence (DNA): TGTGCCAGCAGTTTAAACTTCCCGAACACTGAAGCTTTCTTT. Its protein product is CASSLNFPNTEAFF. The V call is TRBV27, the J call TRBJ1-1; D call uncertain. This CDR3 spans 14 amino acids. Germline CDR1 is MNHEY and CDR2 is SMNVEV (reference sequence). V was clipped by 2 bases and J by 1 base, with 8 bases between them.

The chain's CDR3 is CASSPLQGEETQYF. CDR3 in DNA: TGTGCCAGCAGCCCCCTTCAGGGCGAAGAGACCCAGTACTTC. The chain has TRBV11-2 and TRBJ2-5; D might be TRBD1 (5 bases). CDR3 length: 14 residues. The germline CDR1 and CDR2 sequences are SGHAT and FQNNGV. V lost 5 bases and J lost 3, with 13 bases in between.